This T cell receptor (beta chain) was identified in a study of T cell responses to AZD1222 COVID-19 vaccine listed by TCRdb under 2021. Some background on the complete study: TCR sequencing was performed for some 250 trial participants, of whom roughly 200 were given two doses of AZD1222 and some 25 were given two doses of MenACWY control vaccine. Enrollment into the trials was organized by age into subgroups of 18-55, 56-69 and 70-plus years, and those subgroups contained around 150, 28 and 57 TCR-sequenced participants, respectively. Study-wide findings and limitations: Participants were mostly white British and included more females than males, and it was suggested by the authors that clonal diversity may have been underestimated. Nearly half of unique spike-specific TCRs reportedly recognized epitopes outside regions mutated in the B.1.351 and B.1.1.7 variants. Because no day 14 peak-response samples were available, repertoires were characterized only after the peak T cell response. CD4 TCRs associated with the vaccine covered the entire spike protein, and the dominant responses were in regions 160-218 and 743-854. Only five to seven AZD1222 recipients were SARS-CoV-2 seropositive at baseline, limiting conclusions about previously exposed vaccinees. In the small 56-69-year group, the increase in depth fell short of significance, most likely because of low power. Spike-specific TCR breadth and depth rose significantly after two AZD1222 doses compared with day 0 and with MenACWY recipients.

The count of this clone is one. Its antigen remains unidentified. No much larger clone is present one base from it, and per-base qualities are unavailable. Spanning cysteine to phenylalanine, the CDR3 consists of 16 amino acids. The read is trimmed to its CDR3 DNA, 48 bases read in frame from base 1. Via the germline V gene (reference sequence), CDR1 is GTSNPN and CDR2 SVGIG. Trimming at the junction amounts to 1 base on V and 5 bases on J, and the germline ends lie 17 bases apart. The CDR3 regions of human TCRbeta chains were analyzed by immunosequencing. On the study's bioinformatics: TCRs in the repertoires were matched against a reference library of SARS-CoV-2-specific TCRs that had been generated with the MIRA antigen-specificity platform. Breadth was defined as the fraction of unique TCRs that were SARS-CoV-2-associated, and depth was defined as the fraction of total T cells that were SARS-CoV-2-associated. Using the MIRA data, every spike-specific TCR was mapped to the spike region that the TCR reacted to and assigned to either a CD4 or a CD8 class. Log10-transformed breadth and depth values were compared by one-way ANOVA with Sidak's multiple comparisons tests. TCRdb obtained this table from immuneACCESS and retained in-frame rearrangements with V and J assigned. These tables miss some clones; where compared with another copy, unresolved V genes account for less than half of the shortfall, and the remainder is unexplained. The V and J calls and clone size come from that table; D and trimming were worked out from the DNA. This sample is represented by about 150,000 clones; roughly 90% of them were singletons. 5.5% to 6% of the sample goes to the ten largest clones.

The time point label here, explained by the study, means: baseline before first vaccination. The treatment or condition label here, explained by the study, means: meningococcal conjugate vaccine given as trial control. The vaccinee samples were drawn from two UK trials, COV001 and COV002, one of which was a single-blind randomized controlled phase 2/3 trial testing AZD1222 (ChAdOx1 nCoV-19) in healthy adults. For TCRbeta chain sequencing, PBMC samples were collected from trial participants at day 0 and at day 28 after the second dose. The TCR sequence derives from an adult in good health. Sample: peripheral blood, taken on day 0 of MenACWY control vaccination. This receptor chain uses TRBV30 and TRBJ1-4; no confident D gene assignment can be made. The nucleotide sequence reads TGTGCCTGGAGTGACTCCATCTTGGCAGTAAATGAAAAACTGTTTTTT. It translates to CAWSDSILAVNEKLFF.